The TCR beta chain described here comes from a study of neurological immune-mediated disorders (dated by TCRdb to the late 2010s). For the wider study: The study compared peripheral blood TCR-beta repertoires of HTLV-I-associated myelopathy (HAM/TSP) patients, multiple sclerosis patients and healthy controls using UMI-based sequencing. The 100 to 110 TCR-beta libraries covered PBMC samples along with longitudinal samples, technical triplicates, and paired sorted CD4+ and CD8+ T-cell subsets. The cohort included approximately 70 subjects: some 14 with HAM/TSP, around 34 with multiple sclerosis, and around 20 healthy controls. Here is what the overall study found, with its caveats: No identical CDR3 amino acid sequences were shared among expanded clones across subjects, suggesting private TCR-beta repertoires in all groups. TCR clonal expansion was highest in HAM/TSP patients and lowest in MS patients, with MS patients falling below even healthy controls.

This clonotype appeared many times. The antigen it binds to is not known. No per-base quality is available; no much larger clone lies one base away. cDNA was synthesized by template-switch 5'RACE using a primer with a 10-nucleotide random unique molecular identifier that tagged each TCR transcript. Each sequencing run produced over 180 million TCR-beta sequences covering 15-18 subjects. The RNeasy kit was used to extract total RNA. TCR-beta VDJ regions were amplified with primers for the TCR constant region and the 5'RACE anchor, using the KAPA Real-time Library Amplification kit. Sample indexes and Illumina adaptors were added in a first PCR, after which library yield was increased in a second PCR. The roughly 650 bp TCR product was size-selected on a 2% E-gel SizeSelection system after Ampure bead purification. Before pooling, library quality was checked on a Bioanalyzer, concentration was measured with Qubit, and libraries were quantified with the Kapa Library Quantification kit. Libraries were sequenced paired-end 2 x 150 bp on an Illumina HiSeq 2500. To increase sequence diversity, roughly 24-30% phiX was spiked into each library pool. As for how the authors treated the data: Quality-filtered reads were processed with the UMI-based MiGEC pipeline, which removed over 85% of raw TCR sequences during error correction. IMGT germline references were used for alignment of VDJ genes, and clonotypes were defined by a unique CDR3 amino acid sequence together with V-J genes. Clonal expansion, Shannon diversity and CDR3 relatedness (CalcPairwiseDistances, ClusterSamples) were evaluated with VDJtools, and phylogenetic trees were built with CLCbio workbench. Expanded clones were defined as having at least 8 unique UMIs, based on coefficient-of-variation modelling across technical triplicates. Using fastp at Q25 and MiXCR, TCRdb reprocessed the public reads and kept productive beta chains. Rows merge per CDR3 protein into single entries with the most common DNA and genes. The V and J calls shown here were made by TCRdb, not taken from the authors' results. In all, the sample holds 50,000 or so distinct CDR3 sequences, and around 10% of those were seen once. The ten most abundant clones make up about 1.7% of the sample.

Deletion took 2 bases off V and 3 bases off J, with a span of 10 bases between the germline ends. The CDR3 runs 14 residues from the cysteine to the phenylalanine. The CDR3 DNA has 42 bases and is translated from base 1. The germline V gene provides CDR1 SGHTA and CDR2 FQGTGA. The healthy controls were volunteers from a blood bank in Maryland, USA. Libraries from unsorted PBMCs were made from 2 million PBMCs kept in RNAlater at -80 degrees C until RNA extraction. Peripheral blood underwent Ficoll-Hypaque density gradient centrifugation to isolate PBMCs, which were then cryopreserved in liquid nitrogen.

The sequencing sample was made of PBMCs. This chain is built from TRBV7-3 and TRBJ1-1; the D segment cannot be called with confidence. The sequence was collected from a man between 60 and 70 years old in good health. The DNA sequence follows: TGTGCCAGCAGCTTAGCCGACACTGACACTGAAGCTTTCTTT. This gives the protein CASSLADTDTEAFF. With all but the CDR3 taken from the reference TRBV7-3 and TRBJ1-1 genes, the full variable domain is: GAGVSQTPSNKVTEKGKYVELRCDPISGHTALYWYRQSLGQGPEFLIYFQGTGAADDSGLPNDRFFAVRPEGSVSTLKIQRTERGDSAVYLCASSLADTDTEAFFGQGTRLTVV.